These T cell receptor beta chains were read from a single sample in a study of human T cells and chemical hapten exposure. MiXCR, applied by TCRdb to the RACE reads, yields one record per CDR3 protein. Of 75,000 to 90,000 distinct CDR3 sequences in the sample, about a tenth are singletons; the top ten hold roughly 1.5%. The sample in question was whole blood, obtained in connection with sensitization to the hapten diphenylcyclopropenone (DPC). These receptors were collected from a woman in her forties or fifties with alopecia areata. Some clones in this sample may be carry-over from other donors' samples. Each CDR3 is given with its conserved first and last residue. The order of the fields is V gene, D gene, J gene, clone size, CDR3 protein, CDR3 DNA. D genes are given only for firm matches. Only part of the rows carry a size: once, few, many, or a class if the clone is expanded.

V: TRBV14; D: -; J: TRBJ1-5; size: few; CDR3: CASSPTGLNQPQHF; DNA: TGTGCCAGCAGCCCGACAGGTCTCAATCAGCCCCAGCATTTT
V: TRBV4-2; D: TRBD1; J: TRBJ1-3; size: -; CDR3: CASSQEEGAKGNTIYF; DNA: TGTGCCAGCAGCCAAGAGGAGGGGGCGAAAGGAAACACCATATATTTT
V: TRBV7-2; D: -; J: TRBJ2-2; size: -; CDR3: CASSISGSNTGELFF; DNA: TGTGCCAGCAGCATAAGCGGGTCGAACACCGGGGAGCTGTTTTTT
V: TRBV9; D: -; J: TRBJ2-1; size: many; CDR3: CASSPRTTNSYNEQFF; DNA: TGTGCCAGCAGCCCCCGTACCACGAACTCCTACAATGAGCAGTTCTTC
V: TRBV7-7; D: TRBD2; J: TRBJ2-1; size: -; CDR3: CASSGTNSNEQFF; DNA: TGTGCTAGCAGCGGGACTAATAGCAATGAGCAGTTCTTC
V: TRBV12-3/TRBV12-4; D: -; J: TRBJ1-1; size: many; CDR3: CASSLDGSTEAFF; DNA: TGTGCCAGCAGTTTAGATGGGTCCACTGAAGCTTTCTTT
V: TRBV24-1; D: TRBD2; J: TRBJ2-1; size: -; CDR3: CATRGLYNEQFF; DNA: TGTGCCACCAGGGGACTATACAATGAGCAGTTCTTC
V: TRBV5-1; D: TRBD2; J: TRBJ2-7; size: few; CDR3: CASSGTSGSSTEQYF; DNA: TGCGCCAGCAGCGGGACTAGCGGGAGTTCAACCGAGCAGTACTTC
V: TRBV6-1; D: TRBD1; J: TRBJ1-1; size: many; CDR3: CASSPGQGWTEAFF; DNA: TGTGCCAGCAGTCCGGGACAGGGGTGGACTGAAGCTTTCTTT
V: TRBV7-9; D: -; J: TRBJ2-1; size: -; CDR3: CASVLGDSSYNEQFF; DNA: TGTGCCAGCGTACTTGGTGATTCTTCCTACAATGAGCAGTTCTTC
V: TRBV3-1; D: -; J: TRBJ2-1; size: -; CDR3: CASSQGNEQFF; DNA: TGTGCCAGCAGCCAGGGGAATGAGCAGTTCTTC
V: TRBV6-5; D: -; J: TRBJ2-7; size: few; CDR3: CASSYGTPRHPYEQYF; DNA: TGTGCCAGCAGTTACGGGACTCCCCGGCATCCATACGAGCAGTACTTC
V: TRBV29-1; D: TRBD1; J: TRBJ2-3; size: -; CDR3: CSLYYRGRKDTQYF; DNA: TGCAGCCTCTACTACAGGGGGCGGAAGGATACGCAGTATTTT
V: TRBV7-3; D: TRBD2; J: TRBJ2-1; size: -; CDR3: CASSSRGLAGSGNEQFF; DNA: TGTGCCAGCAGCTCCCGCGGACTAGCGGGATCGGGAAATGAGCAGTTCTTC
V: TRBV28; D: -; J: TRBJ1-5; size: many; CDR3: CASSPNLGLAGQPQHF; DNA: TGTGCCAGCAGCCCTAACCTTGGCCTCGCGGGGCAGCCCCAGCATTTT
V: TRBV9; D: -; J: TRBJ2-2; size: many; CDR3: CASSVDPPGTGELFF; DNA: TGTGCCAGCAGCGTAGATCCCCCAGGGACCGGGGAGCTGTTTTTT
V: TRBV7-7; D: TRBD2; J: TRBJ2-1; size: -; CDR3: CASSKSGSAYNEQFF; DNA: TGTGCTAGCAGCAAGAGCGGGAGTGCGTACAATGAGCAGTTCTTC
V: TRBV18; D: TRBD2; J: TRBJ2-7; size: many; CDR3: CASSPLGLAGVGTYEQYF; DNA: TGTGCCAGCTCACCGCTCGGACTAGCGGGAGTAGGGACCTACGAGCAGTACTTC
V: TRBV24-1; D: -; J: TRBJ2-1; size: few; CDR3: CATSEGTGTLSNEQFF; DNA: TGTGCCACCAGTGAGGGAACCGGGACTCTTTCCAATGAGCAGTTCTTC
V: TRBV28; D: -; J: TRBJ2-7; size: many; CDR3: CASSFLLSSKSYEQYF; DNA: TGTGCCAGCAGTTTCCTACTATCGTCGAAGTCCTACGAGCAGTACTTC
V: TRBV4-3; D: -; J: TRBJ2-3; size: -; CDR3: CASSGASDTQYF; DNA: TGCGCCAGCAGCGGGGCGTCAGATACGCAGTATTTT
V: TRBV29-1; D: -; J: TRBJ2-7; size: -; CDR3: CSVGGQIYEQYF; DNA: TGCAGCGTTGGCGGGCAGATTTACGAGCAGTACTTC
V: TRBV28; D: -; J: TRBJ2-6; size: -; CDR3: CASRRDGSSGANVLTF; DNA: TGTGCCAGCCGCCGGGACGGAAGCTCTGGGGCCAACGTCCTGACTTTC
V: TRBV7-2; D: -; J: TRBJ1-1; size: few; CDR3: CASIPHLQGIGEAFF; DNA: TGTGCCAGCATCCCTCACCTCCAGGGGATCGGTGAAGCTTTCTTT
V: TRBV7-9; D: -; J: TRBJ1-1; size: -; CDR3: CASSYGGAGTTEAFF; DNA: TGTGCCAGCAGCTACGGGGGCGCGGGGACGACTGAAGCTTTCTTT
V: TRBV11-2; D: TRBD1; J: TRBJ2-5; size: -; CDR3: CASSPDRGSETQYF; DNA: TGTGCCAGCAGCCCTGACAGGGGGAGTGAGACCCAGTACTTC
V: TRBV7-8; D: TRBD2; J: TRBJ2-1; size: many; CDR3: CASSSGTSGRARDEQFF; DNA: TGTGCCAGCAGCTCCGGGACTAGCGGGAGGGCCCGTGATGAGCAGTTCTTC
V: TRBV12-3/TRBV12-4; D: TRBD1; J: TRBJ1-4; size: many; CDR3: CASSSTGGRNEKLFF; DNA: TGTGCCAGCAGTTCTACAGGGGGCAGGAATGAAAAACTGTTTTTT
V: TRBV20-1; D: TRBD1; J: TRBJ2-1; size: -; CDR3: CSARGLNEQFF; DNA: TGCAGTGCCAGGGGGCTTAATGAGCAGTTCTTC
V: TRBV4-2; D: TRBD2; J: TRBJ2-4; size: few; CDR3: CASSQGAAGGSKNIQYF; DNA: TGTGCCAGCAGCCAAGGCGCGGCGGGGGGGTCCAAAAACATTCAGTACTTC
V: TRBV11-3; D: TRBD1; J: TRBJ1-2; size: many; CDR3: CASSLPPDGTGVANYGYTF; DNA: TGTGCCAGCAGCTTACCCCCAGATGGGACAGGAGTAGCTAACTATGGCTACACCTTC
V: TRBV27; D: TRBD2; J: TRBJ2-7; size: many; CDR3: CASSWGGAGASYEQYF; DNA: TGTGCCAGCAGTTGGGGTGGAGCGGGAGCGTCCTACGAGCAGTACTTC
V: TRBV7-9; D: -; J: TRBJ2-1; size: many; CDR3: CASQRVDYNEQFF; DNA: TGTGCCAGCCAGCGGGTGGACTACAATGAGCAGTTCTTC
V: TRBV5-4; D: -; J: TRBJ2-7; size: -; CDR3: CASSMKVGSYEQYF; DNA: TGTGCCAGCAGCATGAAGGTGGGCTCCTACGAGCAGTACTTC
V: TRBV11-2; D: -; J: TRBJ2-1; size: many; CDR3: CASSSQRNEQFF; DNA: TGTGCCAGCAGCTCCCAACGGAATGAGCAGTTCTTC
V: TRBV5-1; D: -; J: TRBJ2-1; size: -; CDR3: CASSPGTNEQFF; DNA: TGCGCCAGCAGTCCAGGGACAAACGAGCAGTTCTTC
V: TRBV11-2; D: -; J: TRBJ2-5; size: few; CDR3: CASSFAGARPRETQYF; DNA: TGTGCCAGCAGCTTCGCGGGGGCCCGCCCACGAGAGACCCAGTACTTC
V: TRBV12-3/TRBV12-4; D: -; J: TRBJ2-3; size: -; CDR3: CASSLAAPGQYF; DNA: TGTGCCAGCAGTTTAGCGGCCCCCGGGCAGTATTTT
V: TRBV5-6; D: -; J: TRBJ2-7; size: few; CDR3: CASSLAPGAHEQYF; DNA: TGTGCCAGCAGCTTGGCCCCAGGGGCCCACGAGCAGTACTTC
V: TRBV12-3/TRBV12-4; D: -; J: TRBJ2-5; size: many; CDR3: CASSLDGPQETQYF; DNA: TGTGCCAGCAGTTTAGACGGCCCTCAAGAGACCCAGTACTTC
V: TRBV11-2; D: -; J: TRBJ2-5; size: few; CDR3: CASSSLPTAIQETQYF; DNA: TGTGCCAGCAGCTCTCTTCCGACGGCGATCCAAGAGACCCAGTACTTC
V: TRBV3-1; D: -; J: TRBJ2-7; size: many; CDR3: CASSQVWTGEQYF; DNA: TGTGCCAGCAGCCAAGTGTGGACTGGCGAGCAGTACTTC